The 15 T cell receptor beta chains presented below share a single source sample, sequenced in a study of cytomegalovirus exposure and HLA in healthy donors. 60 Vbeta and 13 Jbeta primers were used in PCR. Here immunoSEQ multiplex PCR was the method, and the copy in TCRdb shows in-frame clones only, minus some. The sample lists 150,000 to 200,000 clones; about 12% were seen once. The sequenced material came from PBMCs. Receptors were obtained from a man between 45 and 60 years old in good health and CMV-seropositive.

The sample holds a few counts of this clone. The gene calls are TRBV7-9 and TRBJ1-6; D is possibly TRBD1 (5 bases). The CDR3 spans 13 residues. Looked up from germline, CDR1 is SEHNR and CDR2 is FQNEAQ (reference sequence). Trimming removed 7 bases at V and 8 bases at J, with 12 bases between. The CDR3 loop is CASTMTDHSPLHF. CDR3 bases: TGTGCCAGCACTATGACAGATCATTCACCCCTCCACTTT.

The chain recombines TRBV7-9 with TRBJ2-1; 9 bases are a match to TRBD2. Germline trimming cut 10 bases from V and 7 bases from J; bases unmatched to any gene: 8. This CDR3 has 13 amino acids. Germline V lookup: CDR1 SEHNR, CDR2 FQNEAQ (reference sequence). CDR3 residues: CAIDASGENEQFF. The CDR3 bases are TGTGCCATCGACGCTAGCGGGGAGAATGAGCAGTTCTTC.

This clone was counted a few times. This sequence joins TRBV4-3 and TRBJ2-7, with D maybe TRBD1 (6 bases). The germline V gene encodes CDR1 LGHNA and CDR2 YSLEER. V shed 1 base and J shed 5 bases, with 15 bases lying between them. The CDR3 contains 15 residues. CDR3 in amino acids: CASSQGAGRQDEQYF. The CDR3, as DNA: TGCGCCAGCAGCCAAGGGGCAGGGAGACAGGACGAGCAGTACTTC.

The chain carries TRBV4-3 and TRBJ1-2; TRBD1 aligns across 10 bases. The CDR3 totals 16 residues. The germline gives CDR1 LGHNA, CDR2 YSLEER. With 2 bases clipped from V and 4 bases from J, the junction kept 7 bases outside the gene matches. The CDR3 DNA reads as TGCGCCAGCAGCCAATCTCTGACAGGGGGCTTCTATGGCTACACCTTC. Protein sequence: CASSQSLTGGFYGYTF.

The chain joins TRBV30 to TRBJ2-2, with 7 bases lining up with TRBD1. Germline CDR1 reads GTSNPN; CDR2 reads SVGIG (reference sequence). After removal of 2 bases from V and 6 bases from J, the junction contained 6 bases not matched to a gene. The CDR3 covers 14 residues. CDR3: CAWSPGQSPGELFF. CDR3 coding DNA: TGTGCCTGGAGTCCGGGACAGTCCCCCGGGGAGCTGTTTTTT.

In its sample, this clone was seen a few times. The CDR3 nucleotides read TGTGCCAGCAATCCCCAGGGACAGGGAGCCTACGAGCAGTACGTC. Protein: CASNPQGQGAYEQYV. The J gene is TRBJ2-7, the V gene TRBV28, with 9 positions matching TRBD1. V lost 7 bases, J lost 2 bases, and 9 bases stayed unmatched. Germline assignment: CDR1 MDHEN and CDR2 SYDVKM. The CDR3 consists of 15 residues.

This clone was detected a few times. CDR3 in amino acids: CASSPGVGHSNQPQHF. CDR3 bases: TGTGCCAGCAGCCCGGGAGTCGGCCATAGCAATCAGCCCCAGCATTTT. This rearrangement joins TRBV7-9 to TRBJ1-5; D unclear. V was trimmed by 5 bases and J by 0 bases, leaving 14 bases between them. This CDR3 spans 16 amino acids. Germline V gene lookup returns CDR1 SEHNR and CDR2 FQNEAQ (reference sequence).

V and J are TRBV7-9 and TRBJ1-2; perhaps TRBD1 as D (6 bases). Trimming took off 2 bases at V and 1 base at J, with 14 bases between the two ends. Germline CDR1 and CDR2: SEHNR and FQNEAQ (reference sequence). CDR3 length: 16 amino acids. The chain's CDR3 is CASSLLQGLRNYGYTF. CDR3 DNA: TGTGCCAGCAGCTTACTGCAGGGGCTCCGTAACTATGGCTACACCTTC.

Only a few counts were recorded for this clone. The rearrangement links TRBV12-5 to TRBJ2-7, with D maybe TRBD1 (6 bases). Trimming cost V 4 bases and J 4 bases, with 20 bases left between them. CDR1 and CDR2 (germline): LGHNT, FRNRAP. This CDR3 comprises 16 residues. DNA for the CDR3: TGTGCTAGTGGTTGGACAACAGGGAATAGGGCTTACGAGCAGTACTTC. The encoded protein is CASGWTTGNRAYEQYF.

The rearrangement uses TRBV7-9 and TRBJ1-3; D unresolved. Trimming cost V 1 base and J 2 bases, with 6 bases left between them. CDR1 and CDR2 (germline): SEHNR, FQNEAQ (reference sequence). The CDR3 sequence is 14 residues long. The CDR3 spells CASSLGATGNTIYF. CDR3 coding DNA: TGTGCCAGCAGCTTAGGAGCAACTGGAAACACCATATATTTT.

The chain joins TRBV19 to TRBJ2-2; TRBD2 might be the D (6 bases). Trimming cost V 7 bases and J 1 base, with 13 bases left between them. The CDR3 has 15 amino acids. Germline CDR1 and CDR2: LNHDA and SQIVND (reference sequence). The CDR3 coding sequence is TGTGCCAGTACCCCGGGACTCCTGAACACCGGGGAGCTGTTTTTT. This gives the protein CASTPGLLNTGELFF. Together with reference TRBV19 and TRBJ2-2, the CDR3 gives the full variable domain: DGGITQSPKYLFRKEGQNVTLSCEQNLNHDAMYWYRQDPGQGLRLIYYSQIVNDFQKGDIAEGYSVSREKKESFPLTVTSAQKNPTAFYLCASTPGLLNTGELFFGEGSRLTVL.

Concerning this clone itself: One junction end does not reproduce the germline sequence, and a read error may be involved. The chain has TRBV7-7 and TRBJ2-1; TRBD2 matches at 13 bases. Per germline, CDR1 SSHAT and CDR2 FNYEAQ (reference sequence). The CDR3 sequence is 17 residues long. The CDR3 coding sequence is TGTGCTAGCAGCCCAATCCTGGGACTAGCGGGGACCAATGAGCAGTTCTTC. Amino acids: CASSPILGLAGTNEQFF.

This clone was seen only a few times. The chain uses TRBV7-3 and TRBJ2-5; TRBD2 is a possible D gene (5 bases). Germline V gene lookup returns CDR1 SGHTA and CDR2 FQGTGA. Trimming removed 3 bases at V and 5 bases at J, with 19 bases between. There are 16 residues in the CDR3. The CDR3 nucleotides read TGTGCCAGCAGCTTGACCGGGAAATGGAAGGAGGAGACCCAGTACTTC. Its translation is CASSLTGKWKEETQYF.

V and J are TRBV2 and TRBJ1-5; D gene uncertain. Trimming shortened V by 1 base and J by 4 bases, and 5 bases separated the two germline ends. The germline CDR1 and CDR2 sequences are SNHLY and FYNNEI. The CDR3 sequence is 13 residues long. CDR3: CASSEGNNQPQHF. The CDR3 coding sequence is TGTGCCAGCAGTGAAGGTAATAATCAGCCCCAGCATTTT.

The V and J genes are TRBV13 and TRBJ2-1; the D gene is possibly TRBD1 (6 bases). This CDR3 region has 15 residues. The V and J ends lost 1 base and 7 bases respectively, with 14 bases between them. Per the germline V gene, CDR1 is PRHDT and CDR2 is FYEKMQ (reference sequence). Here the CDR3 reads CASSLEGQGLNEQFF. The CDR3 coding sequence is TGTGCCAGCAGCTTAGAAGGCCAGGGGTTGAATGAGCAGTTCTTC.